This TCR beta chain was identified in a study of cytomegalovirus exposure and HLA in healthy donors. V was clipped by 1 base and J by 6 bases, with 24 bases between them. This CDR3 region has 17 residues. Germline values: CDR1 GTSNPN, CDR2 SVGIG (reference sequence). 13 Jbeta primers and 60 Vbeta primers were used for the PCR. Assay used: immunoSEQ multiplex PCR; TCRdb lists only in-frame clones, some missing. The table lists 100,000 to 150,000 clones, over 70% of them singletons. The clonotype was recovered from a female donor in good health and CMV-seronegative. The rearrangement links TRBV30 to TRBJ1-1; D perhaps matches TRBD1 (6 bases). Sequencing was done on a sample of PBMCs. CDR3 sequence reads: CAWSGRRGYGQRAEAFF. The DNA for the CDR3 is TGTGCCTGGAGTGGCCGGCGTGGGTACGGACAGAGGGCTGAAGCTTTCTTT.